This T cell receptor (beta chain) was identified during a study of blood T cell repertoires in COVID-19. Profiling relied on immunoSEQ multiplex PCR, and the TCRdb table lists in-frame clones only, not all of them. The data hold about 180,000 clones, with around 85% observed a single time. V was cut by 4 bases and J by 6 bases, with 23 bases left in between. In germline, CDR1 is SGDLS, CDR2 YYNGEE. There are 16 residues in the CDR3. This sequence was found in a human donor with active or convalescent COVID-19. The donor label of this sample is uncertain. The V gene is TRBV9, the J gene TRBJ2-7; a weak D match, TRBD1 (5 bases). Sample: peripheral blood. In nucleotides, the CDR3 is TGTGCCAGCAGCCTCACGACAGACAGACGAGGTTCCGAGCAGTACTTC. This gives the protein CASSLTTDRRGSEQYF.